The 29 T cell receptor beta chains given below trace back to one sample, sequenced in a study of cytomegalovirus exposure and HLA in healthy donors. TCRdb's table, derived via immunoSEQ multiplex PCR, lists solely in-frame clones and lacks some. The table records approximately 59,000 clones, 90% to 95% of them present only once. The sequenced sample consisted of PBMCs. These receptors were taken from a woman between 18 and 29 years old in good health and CMV-seropositive.

J is TRBJ2-7 and V is TRBV6-6; 9 nucleotides align to TRBD2. The CDR3 sequence is 15 residues long. Germline loops: CDR1 MNHNY, CDR2 SVGAGI (reference sequence). With 2 bases clipped from V and 1 base from J, the junction kept 3 bases outside the gene matches. In DNA, the CDR3 is TGTGCCAGCAGTTACCCTAGCGGGGCTTCCTACGAGCAGTACTTC. Protein sequence: CASSYPSGASYEQYF.

V usage is TRBV27 and J usage is TRBJ1-2, with a tentative D call TRBD1 (5 bases). CDR1 and CDR2 from the germline V gene are MNHEY and SMNVEV (reference sequence). The CDR3 extends over 13 amino acids. V lost 3 bases, J lost 2 bases, and 7 bases lay in between. For the CDR3, the DNA is TGTGCCAGCAGTTTGACAGAGAACTATGGCTACACCTTC. This encodes CASSLTENYGYTF.

V gene TRBV13 combines with J gene TRBJ1-1, with TRBD1 matching 8 bases. Germline CDR1 PRHDT, CDR2 FYEKMQ (reference sequence). The CDR3 runs 12 residues. V shed 0 bases and J 12 bases; nucleotides not matched to a gene: 3. The CDR3 protein is CASSLGTGEPFF. As DNA, the CDR3 is TGTGCCAGCAGCTTAGGGACAGGGGAACCTTTCTTT.

CDR3 region: CASSESGLYTEAFF. CDR3 in DNA: TGTGCCAGCAGTGAATCAGGGCTGTACACTGAAGCTTTCTTT. This chain uses TRBV25-1 with TRBJ1-1; perhaps TRBD1 as D (5 bases). This CDR3 comprises 14 residues. The germline CDR1 and CDR2 sequences are MGHDK and SYGVNS. V dropped 1 base and J dropped 3 bases, with 9 bases sitting between them.

The V call is TRBV6-5, the J call TRBJ2-3; possibly TRBD2 for D (6 bases). Germline V gene data show CDR1 as MNHEY and CDR2 as SVGAGI. CDR3 length: 15 residues. V was cut by 6 bases and J by 2 bases, with 15 bases left in between. The CDR3 protein is CASSRNSGYTDTQYF. The CDR3 nucleotides read TGTGCCAGCAGCCGAAATAGCGGTTACACAGATACGCAGTATTTT.

This chain joins TRBV2 and TRBJ1-2, with D hard to call. From germline, CDR1 is SNHLY and CDR2 FYNNEI. The CDR3 loop spans 15 amino acids. With 2 bases removed from V and 7 bases from J, the gap between germline ends came to 17 bases. CDR3 sequence (DNA): TGTGCCAGCAGTGAAAGGTATCCAGGTACTGTTGGCTACACCTTC. Its protein is CASSERYPGTVGYTF.

The chain joins TRBV5-4 to TRBJ1-2; D unresolved. There are 16 residues in the CDR3. CDR1 SGHNT and CDR2 YYREEE come from the germline V gene (reference sequence). Between the trimmed V and J ends, which lost 2 bases and 0 bases, there was a span of 14 bases. CDR3 nucleotides: TGTGCCAGCAGCTTCGACCTGGGTGGGCCTAACTATGGCTACACCTTC. Protein sequence: CASSFDLGGPNYGYTF.

The chain joins TRBV21-1 to TRBJ2-5; TRBD1, the D gene given by the table, was not confirmed from the DNA. TRBV21-1 has pseudogene status. The CDR3 totals 17 residues. The CDR3 loop is CASSKRPIRQGQETQYF. As DNA, the CDR3 is TGTGCCAGCAGCAAACGGCCTATAAGACAGGGACAAGAGACCCAGTACTTC.

V and J are TRBV5-5 and TRBJ2-7, with unresolved D. The CDR3 consists of 14 residues. Per germline, CDR1 SGHKS and CDR2 YYEKEE (reference sequence). Trimming left V 4 bases short and J 2 bases short, with 13 bases between. The DNA of the CDR3 is TGTGCCAGCAGCGATCTGCCCGAGGCCTACGAGCAGTACTTC. Amino acid sequence: CASSDLPEAYEQYF.

V and J are TRBV5-1 and TRBJ2-2, with 8 bases lining up with TRBD2. The V segment lost 3 bases and the J segment 3 bases; nucleotides outside the gene matches: 4. The CDR3 extends over 15 amino acids. CDR1 SGHRS and CDR2 YFSETQ come from the germline V gene. The CDR3 is CASSYSGEHTGELFF. The DNA for the CDR3 is TGCGCCAGCAGCTATAGCGGGGAGCACACCGGGGAGCTGTTTTTT.

The chain is built from TRBV28 and TRBJ1-1; 8 bases match TRBD1. CDR1 and CDR2 (germline): MDHEN, SYDVKM. The V segment lost 6 bases and the J segment 2 bases; nucleotides outside the gene matches: 8. The CDR3 contains 15 residues. The CDR3 loop is CASRATGQGNTEAFF. The CDR3 nucleotides are TGTGCCAGCAGGGCGACCGGACAGGGTAACACTGAAGCTTTCTTT.

V gene TRBV2 combines with J gene TRBJ2-7, with 8 nucleotides matching TRBD1. This CDR3 has 14 amino acids. Germline V CDR1 and CDR2: SNHLY, FYNNEI. With V trimmed by 4 bases and J by 2 bases, 4 bases remained unmatched. Here the CDR3 DNA reads TGTGCCAGCAGTGTAGGGACAGGAGCCTACGAGCAGTACTTC. The encoded protein is CASSVGTGAYEQYF.

The genes are TRBV28 and TRBJ1-6, with D perhaps TRBD1 (5 bases). V was shortened by 5 bases and J by 8 bases, with 16 bases between the two germline ends. This CDR3 is 15 amino acids long. Per germline, CDR1 MDHEN and CDR2 SYDVKM. For the CDR3, the DNA is TGTGCCAGCAGTCTACCCGGGACTGCCTATTCACCCCTCCACTTT. Translated: CASSLPGTAYSPLHF.

This sequence joins TRBV4-3 and TRBJ2-3; tentative D call: TRBD2 (7 bases). The ends were cut back, 5 bases at V and 4 bases at J, with 16 bases in the middle. The CDR3 covers 15 residues. In germline, CDR1 is LGHNA, CDR2 YSLEER. The DNA of the CDR3 is TGCGCCAGCAGCTCTCGATGGGGGGGGCCAGATACGCAGTATTTT. It yields the protein CASSSRWGGPDTQYF.

The chain has TRBV5-6 and TRBJ2-3; 7 bases line up with TRBD2. The germline V gene encodes CDR1 SGHDT and CDR2 YYEEEE. V lost 4 bases, J lost 10 bases, and 9 bases stayed unmatched. CDR3 length: 13 residues. The CDR3 DNA is TGTGCCAGCAGCCAGACTAGCTCGGGGGCGCAGTATTTT. Translating it yields CASSQTSSGAQYF.

The chain uses TRBV4-3 and TRBJ1-3; D may be TRBD1 (5 bases). V lost 6 bases and J lost 4, with 16 bases in between. The CDR3 has 15 amino acids. The germline V gene encodes CDR1 LGHNA and CDR2 YSLEER. CDR3 coding DNA: TGCGCCAGCAGTCAGGAGCCAGGGTTCGGAAACACCATATATTTT. This translates into CASSQEPGFGNTIYF.

The J gene is TRBJ2-3, the V gene TRBV6-5; tentatively, D is TRBD2 (5 bases). V lost 2 bases and J lost 6, with 9 bases in between. CDR1 is MNHEY, CDR2 SVGAGI, per germline. This CDR3 spans 13 amino acids. Here the CDR3 DNA reads TGTGCCAGCAGTTACAACCCGGGGGATACGCAGTATTTT. Its translation is CASSYNPGDTQYF.

The V gene is TRBV2, the J gene TRBJ2-5; D may be TRBD2 (5 bases). The CDR3 contains 14 residues. Germline loops: CDR1 SNHLY, CDR2 FYNNEI. V lost 3 bases and J lost 5, with 13 bases in between. The CDR3 nucleotides read TGTGCCAGCAGTGATTGGGCAAGCGGCGAGACCCAGTACTTC. This codes for CASSDWASGETQYF.

The CDR3 DNA reads as TGCGCCAGCAGTGATACCGGGACAGGTAATTACGAGCAGTACTTC. As protein: CASSDTGTGNYEQYF. V usage is TRBV10-2 and J usage is TRBJ2-7; 8 bases align to TRBD1. Germline CDR1 is WSHSY and CDR2 is SAAADI. The junction had 8 bases not matched to a gene; V was cut back by 3 bases and J by 4 bases. The CDR3 consists of 15 residues.

Here the CDR3 reads CASSLKGANYGYTF. As DNA, the CDR3 is TGTGCCAGCAGCTTAAAGGGAGCTAACTATGGCTACACCTTC. This chain connects TRBV7-8 to TRBJ1-2; D is unresolved. Germline V gene lookup returns CDR1 SGHVS and CDR2 FQNEAQ. V was cut by 2 bases and J by 0 bases, with 7 bases left in between. This CDR3 is built from 14 residues. The full variable domain, with the rest looked up from reference TRBV7-8 and TRBJ1-2, is GAGVSQSPRYKVAKRGQDVALRCDPISGHVSLFWYQQALGQGPEFLTYFQNEAQLDKSGLPSDRFFAERPEGSVSTLKIQRTQQEDSAVYLCASSLKGANYGYTFGSGTRLTVV.

The chain employs TRBV11-2 and TRBJ2-7, with 8 bases that match TRBD2. With V trimmed by 7 bases and J by 1 base, 9 bases remained unmatched. This CDR3 has 15 amino acids. In germline, CDR1 is SGHAT, CDR2 FQNNGV. The CDR3 sequence is CASTKGPSGSYEQYF. The CDR3 DNA is TGTGCCAGCACCAAGGGCCCTAGCGGGTCCTACGAGCAGTACTTC.

V usage is TRBV19 and J usage is TRBJ1-6; D is perhaps TRBD1 (5 bases). CDR3 length: 16 amino acids. Trimming stripped 10 bases from V and 0 bases from J, with 16 bases between. Germline values: CDR1 LNHDA, CDR2 SQIVND (reference sequence). CDR3 amino acids: CATSPGGSSYNSPLHF. The CDR3 DNA reads as TGTGCCACCTCTCCGGGGGGGAGCTCCTATAATTCACCCCTCCACTTT.

The gene calls are TRBV15 and TRBJ1-4, with TRBD1 identical over 12 bases. Per germline, CDR1 LNHNV and CDR2 YYDKDF (reference sequence). This CDR3 has 13 amino acids. J gave up 11 bases and V 5 bases, and 3 bases lay outside the gene matches. The CDR3 DNA is TGTGCCACCAGCGGGACAGGGGGCGAGAAACTGTTTTTT. Translation gives CATSGTGGEKLFF.

The chain carries TRBV5-6 and TRBJ1-5; D is unresolved. CDR3 length: 15 residues. The germline gives CDR1 SGHDT, CDR2 YYEEEE. V dropped 0 bases and J dropped 6 bases, with 13 bases sitting between them. This CDR3 is CASSLGALLGQPQHF. In DNA, the CDR3 is TGTGCCAGCAGCTTGGGGGCCCTCCTTGGTCAGCCCCAGCATTTT.

The chain employs TRBV6-6 and TRBJ1-5, with no clear D. Germline V CDR1 and CDR2: MNHNY, SVGAGI (reference sequence). V was pared by 5 bases and J by 2 bases, with 7 bases between. The CDR3 is 13 amino acids. In DNA form, the CDR3 reads TGTGCCAGCAGTCCTATTGGCAATCAGCCCCAGCATTTT. Translating it yields CASSPIGNQPQHF.

This chain joins TRBV9 and TRBJ1-1; a possible D gene is TRBD1 (5 bases). The CDR3 length is 14 residues. From germline, CDR1 is SGDLS and CDR2 YYNGEE. The germline V and J ends were trimmed by 0 bases and 5 bases, with 11 bases remaining between them. The chain's CDR3 is CASSVAGLGTEAFF. DNA for the CDR3: TGTGCCAGCAGCGTAGCAGGGCTGGGAACTGAAGCTTTCTTT.

This clone was observed once. The V gene is TRBV28, the J gene TRBJ1-1; the D gene is possibly TRBD1 (6 bases). V gave up 6 bases and J gave up 4 bases, with 18 bases separating them. CDR1 and CDR2 (germline): MDHEN, SYDVKM. The CDR3 is 15 residues long. The CDR3 spells CASRFSRGSVTEAFF. For the CDR3, the DNA is TGTGCCAGCAGGTTTTCTAGGGGGTCGGTCACTGAAGCTTTCTTT.

The chain combines TRBV5-1 with TRBJ1-6; D unclear. The V gene's germline CDR1 is SGHRS and CDR2 YFSETQ. The V end was cut by 0 bases, the J end by 7 bases, with 14 bases between. The CDR3 has 16 residues. This CDR3 reads CASSLDGGAGNSPLHF. The CDR3 coding sequence is TGCGCCAGCAGCTTGGATGGCGGAGCGGGCAATTCACCCCTCCACTTT.

The chain is built from TRBV7-2 and TRBJ2-7, with D maybe TRBD2 (5 bases). From germline, CDR1 is SGHTA and CDR2 FQGNSA. V lost 1 base, J lost 0 bases, and 10 bases lay in between. The CDR3 covers 15 residues. CDR3 DNA: TGTGCCAGCAGCTTAGGTCCGGGAAACTCCTACGAGCAGTACTTC. This gives the protein CASSLGPGNSYEQYF.